The 27 T cell receptor beta chains below all came from one sample that was sequenced in a study of cytomegalovirus exposure and HLA in healthy donors. The protocol was immunoSEQ multiplex PCR, while the TCRdb copy is restricted to in-frame clones and leaves out a portion. The table records 150,000 to 200,000 clones, 65% to 85% of them present only once. The source material was PBMCs. Receptors were obtained from a woman in her late teens or twenties in good health and CMV-seropositive.

DNA of the CDR3: TGTGCCAGCCAGGACAGGGGAGGTGAAAAACTGTTTTTT. This sequence encodes CASQDRGGEKLFF. The gene calls are TRBV19 and TRBJ1-4, with 9 bases fitting TRBD1. Losses at the gene ends were 9 bases for V and 7 bases for J; bases not matched to a gene: 6. The CDR3 sequence is 13 residues long. From germline, CDR1 is LNHDA and CDR2 SQIVND (reference sequence).

The chain uses TRBV19 and TRBJ1-4; TRBD1 is a possible D gene (5 bases). The V and J ends lost 0 bases and 0 bases respectively, with 11 bases between them. This CDR3 spans 17 amino acids. The germline CDR1 and CDR2 sequences are LNHDA and SQIVND (reference sequence). The CDR3 is CASSIDISGATNEKLFF. The CDR3 bases are TGTGCCAGTAGTATAGATATATCGGGGGCAACTAATGAAAAACTGTTTTTT.

The gene calls are TRBV6-6 and TRBJ2-1; D ambiguous. Germline V gives CDR1 MNHNY, CDR2 SVGAGI (reference sequence). The CDR3 spans 12 residues. The V end was cut by 4 bases, the J end by 7 bases, with 8 bases between. Here the CDR3 DNA reads TGTGCCAGCAGTTCACTGTTGAATGAGCAGTTCTTC. As protein: CASSSLLNEQFF.

V usage is TRBV19 and J usage is TRBJ1-4; D not certain. Germline V lookup: CDR1 LNHDA, CDR2 SQIVND (reference sequence). The V end was cut by 7 bases, the J end by 0 bases, with 9 bases between. The CDR3 contains 14 residues. In DNA, the CDR3 is TGTGCCAGTAATCCGGACTCAACTAATGAAAAACTGTTTTTT. It encodes CASNPDSTNEKLFF.

The V and J genes are TRBV18 and TRBJ2-7, with TRBD1 identical over 7 bases. Looked up from germline, CDR1 is KGHSH and CDR2 is LQKENI. The ends lost 2 bases at V and 7 bases at J; junction bases unmatched: 5. The CDR3 loop spans 13 amino acids. The CDR3 region is CASSPLDRREQYF. The CDR3, as DNA: TGTGCCAGCTCACCATTGGACAGGAGGGAGCAGTACTTC.

The chain combines TRBV6-6 with TRBJ1-5; 8 bases fit TRBD1. With 0 bases clipped from V and 7 bases from J, the junction kept 5 bases outside the gene matches. Germline V lookup: CDR1 MNHNY, CDR2 SVGAGI (reference sequence). The CDR3 length is 15 residues. The CDR3: CASSYSHRGNQPQHF. Written as DNA, the CDR3 is TGTGCCAGCAGTTACTCTCACAGGGGGAACCAGCCCCAGCATTTT.

V gene TRBV4-1 combines with J gene TRBJ2-7; 8 positions match TRBD2. CDR3 size: 16 residues. J lost 6 bases, V lost 4 bases, and 14 bases had no gene match. Germline V gives CDR1 MGHRA, CDR2 YSYEKL. Here the CDR3 DNA reads TGCGCCAGCAGCCCCCTACGGAGCGGGGGAAGTTTCGAGCAGTACTTC. This sequence encodes CASSPLRSGGSFEQYF.

This sequence joins TRBV11-2 and TRBJ2-3; 7 nucleotides agree with TRBD2. The germline CDR1 and CDR2 sequences are SGHAT and FQNNGV. The V gene end was trimmed by 5 bases and the J gene end by 0 bases; junction bases not matched to a gene: 8. This CDR3 is 16 amino acids long. CDR3 sequence: CASSPRPGGSTDTQYF. CDR3 in DNA: TGTGCCAGCAGCCCACGACCGGGGGGTAGCACAGATACGCAGTATTTT.

The rearrangement joins TRBV4-2 to TRBJ2-1, with TRBD2 matching over 11 bases. CDR1 is LGHNA, CDR2 YNFKEQ, per germline. The CDR3 is 21 residues long. V shed 4 bases, J shed 5 bases, and the junction held 22 bases outside the gene matches. CDR3 in amino acids: CASSPALNSGGAPNNNNEQFF. In DNA, the CDR3 is TGTGCCAGCAGCCCCGCCCTGAATAGCGGGGGGGCTCCAAACAATAACAATGAGCAGTTCTTC.

This clone came up a few times. The V call is TRBV19, the J call TRBJ1-2; possibly TRBD1 for D (6 bases). This CDR3 contains 12 residues. With 5 bases removed from V and 7 bases from J, the gap between germline ends came to 11 bases. Germline V CDR1 and CDR2: LNHDA, SQIVND (reference sequence). CDR3 coding DNA: TGTGCCAGTAGTGGTAGACAGGCTGGCTACACCTTC. Translating it yields CASSGRQAGYTF.

In the case of this clone: Other DNA sequences in this specimen translate into the identical CDR3. The CDR3 bases are TGTGCCAGCAGCCGAACAGGGTCGGGAAACACCATATATTTT. This gives the protein CASSRTGSGNTIYF. V is TRBV6-5 and J is TRBJ1-3; a possible D gene is TRBD1 (6 bases). Germline V CDR1 and CDR2: MNHEY, SVGAGI. The CDR3 loop spans 14 amino acids. V lost 6 bases to trimming and J lost 4 bases, with 13 bases between them.

This sequence joins TRBV2 and TRBJ2-2, with 14 bases aligning to TRBD2. In germline, CDR1 is SNHLY, CDR2 FYNNEI. V dropped 6 bases and J dropped 5; count of bases not matched to a gene: 8. This CDR3 has 17 residues. CDR3 region: CASSTGLAGGGTGELFF. The CDR3 DNA reads TGTGCCAGCAGCACCGGACTAGCGGGGGGCGGGACCGGGGAGCTGTTTTTT.

This clone has only one observation. The rearrangement links TRBV2 to TRBJ2-2, with D tentatively TRBD2 (5 bases). Germline loops: CDR1 SNHLY, CDR2 FYNNEI. V was clipped by 7 bases and J by 1 base, with 13 bases between them. CDR3 length: 15 residues. Written as DNA, the CDR3 is TGTGCCAGCAAGTTCCCCGGGGTGAACACCGGGGAGCTGTTTTTT. Its translation is CASKFPGVNTGELFF.

V is TRBV6-5 and J is TRBJ1-1, with D maybe TRBD1 (5 bases). Trimming stripped 5 bases from V and 0 bases from J, with 7 bases between. CDR1 MNHEY and CDR2 SVGAGI come from the germline V gene. This CDR3 region has 13 residues. CDR3 in DNA: TGTGCCAGCAGTGGGACTTTGAACACTGAAGCTTTCTTT. It translates to CASSGTLNTEAFF.

The chain carries TRBV6-6 and TRBJ2-1; D might be TRBD2 (5 bases). With 4 bases removed from V and 7 bases from J, the gap between germline ends came to 11 bases. Germline assignment: CDR1 MNHNY and CDR2 SVGAGI (reference sequence). CDR3 length: 13 residues. The DNA for the CDR3 is TGTGCCAGCAGTTCAGCCAGCGGAAATGAGCAGTTCTTC. Protein product: CASSSASGNEQFF.

The chain has TRBV6-5 and TRBJ2-7; a possible D gene is TRBD1 (5 bases). Trimming left V 5 bases short and J 6 bases short, with 14 bases between. This CDR3 is 13 amino acids long. Germline loops: CDR1 MNHEY, CDR2 SVGAGI. As DNA, the CDR3 is TGTGCCAGCAGTAGCGCAGGGTTCCGCGAGCAGTACTTC. This encodes CASSSAGFREQYF.

V gene TRBV19 combines with J gene TRBJ2-1; D uncertain. CDR1 LNHDA and CDR2 SQIVND come from the germline V gene (reference sequence). The length of the CDR3 is 13 residues. V was cut by 2 bases and J by 6 bases, with 8 bases left in between. The CDR3 bases are TGTGCCAGTAGTATAAGAGGTTTCAATGAGCAGTTCTTC. Translated: CASSIRGFNEQFF. Variable domain in full (rest from reference TRBV19 and TRBJ2-1): DGGITQSPKYLFRKEGQNVTLSCEQNLNHDAMYWYRQDPGQGLRLIYYSQIVNDFQKGDIAEGYSVSREKKESFPLTVTSAQKNPTAFYLCASSIRGFNEQFFGPGTRLTVL.

CDR3 in DNA: TGCGCCAGCCTCCGGGGGGACCCCAGGGATGAGCAGTTCTTC. This sequence encodes CASLRGDPRDEQFF. The V gene is TRBV5-1, the J gene TRBJ2-1; 7 nucleotides agree with TRBD2. Germline CDR1 reads SGHRS; CDR2 reads YFSETQ. V was clipped by 7 bases and J by 8 bases; unmatched bases: 12. This CDR3 is built from 14 residues.

The chain employs TRBV19 and TRBJ2-1; possibly TRBD1 for D (6 bases). Germline V gives CDR1 LNHDA, CDR2 SQIVND (reference sequence). Trimming removed 5 bases at V and 0 bases at J, with 14 bases between. This CDR3 spans 16 amino acids. The CDR3 region has the DNA TGTGCCAGTAGTTTACAGGGTCCCTACTCCTACAATGAGCAGTTCTTC. Amino acid sequence: CASSLQGPYSYNEQFF.

This clone showed up just once. The rearrangement joins TRBV6-5 to TRBJ2-7, with D possibly TRBD2 on 6 matching bases. V shed 2 bases and J shed 5 bases, with 13 bases lying between them. The CDR3 spans 14 residues. The V gene's germline CDR1 is MNHEY and CDR2 SVGAGI. CDR3 region: CASSYRQRRDEQYF. CDR3 in DNA: TGTGCCAGCAGTTACAGACAACGGAGGGACGAGCAGTACTTC.

V usage is TRBV7-3 and J usage is TRBJ2-2; D remains ambiguous. The CDR3 length is 14 residues. The germline V and J ends were trimmed by 1 base and 7 bases, with 10 bases remaining between them. Per the germline V gene, CDR1 is SGHTA and CDR2 is FQGTGA. As DNA, the CDR3 is TGTGCCAGCAGCTTAAAACCCTCACTCGGGGAGCTGTTTTTT. Its translation: CASSLKPSLGELFF.

The chain employs TRBV7-8 and TRBJ1-5, with TRBD1 as a possible D gene (5 bases). Trimming removed 1 base from V and 3 bases from J, with 10 bases in between. This CDR3 spans 15 amino acids. Looked up from germline, CDR1 is SGHVS and CDR2 is FQNEAQ. In nucleotides, the CDR3 is TGTGCCAGCAGCTTAGAGCAGGGTTACAATCAGCCCCAGCATTTT. Protein sequence: CASSLEQGYNQPQHF.

This clone was seen once. V is TRBV6-1 and J is TRBJ1-2; no reliable D call. Between the trimmed V and J ends, which lost 1 base and 4 bases, there was a span of 7 bases. Germline V gives CDR1 MNHNS, CDR2 SASEGT. This CDR3 is 13 amino acids long. CDR3 protein: CASSEGFSYGYTF. For the CDR3, the DNA is TGTGCCAGCAGTGAAGGTTTTAGCTATGGCTACACCTTC.

This clone was seen just once. This chain joins TRBV6-6 and TRBJ1-4; 9 bases agree with TRBD1. CDR1 MNHNY and CDR2 SVGAGI come from the germline V gene (reference sequence). CDR3 length equals 16 residues. The V gene end was trimmed by 5 bases and the J gene end by 4 bases; junction bases not matched to a gene: 8. In DNA form, the CDR3 reads TGTGCCAGCAGTAACCTGACAGGGGGTGGTAATGAAAAACTGTTTTTT. It codes for CASSNLTGGGNEKLFF.

The V and J genes are TRBV5-1 and TRBJ2-3; a weak D match, TRBD2 (7 bases). The length of the CDR3 is 15 residues. In germline, CDR1 is SGHRS, CDR2 YFSETQ. Trimming shortened V by 5 bases and J by 1 base, and 14 bases separated the two germline ends. The CDR3 nucleotides read TGCGCCAGCAGGGAAGGGGGGGAACGCACAGATACGCAGTATTTT. Encoded protein: CASREGGERTDTQYF. The full variable domain, its missing parts supplied by reference TRBV5-1 and TRBJ2-3, is KAGVTQTPRYLIKTRGQQVTLSCSPISGHRSVSWYQQTPGQGLQFLFEYFSETQRNKGNFPGRFSGRQFSNSRSEMNVSTLELGDSALYLCASREGGERTDTQYFGPGTRLTVL.

J is TRBJ1-4 and V is TRBV4-1; tentative D call: TRBD1 (5 bases). CDR1 MGHRA and CDR2 YSYEKL come from the germline V gene. Trimming took off 2 bases at V and 6 bases at J, with 13 bases between the two ends. The CDR3 consists of 15 residues. The CDR3 is CASSQPTEGDEKLFF. In DNA, the CDR3 is TGCGCCAGCAGCCAACCGACAGAAGGGGATGAAAAACTGTTTTTT.

This clone came up once. The chain has TRBV5-4 and TRBJ2-2; TRBD2 matches at 12 bases. The germline gives CDR1 SGHNT, CDR2 YYREEE (reference sequence). The CDR3 sequence is 15 residues long. After removal of 4 bases from V and 6 bases from J, the junction contained 4 bases not matched to a gene. The DNA of the CDR3 is TGTGCCAGCAGCAGCCTAGCGGGGGGGCCCGGGGAGCTGTTTTTT. This translates into CASSSLAGGPGELFF.